The clone carrying this T cell receptor (beta chain) was recorded at least ten times. This record belongs to a study of neurological immune-mediated disorders. V lost 5 bases and J lost 1; bases outside the gene matches: 11. The V gene's germline CDR1 is LGHNT and CDR2 FRNRAP. This CDR3 spans 16 amino acids. Via MiXCR, TCRdb re-called the 5' RACE reads, giving one row per CDR3 protein. This table holds about 54,000 distinct CDR3 sequences, 4% found once. J is TRBJ2-7 and V is TRBV12-5; TRBD1 aligns across 7 bases. The source material was CD4+ T cells from blood. The TCR sequence derives from a woman between 40 and 50 years old with multiple sclerosis. This chain's CDR3 is CASGPRTGATSYEQYF. Written as DNA, the CDR3 is TGTGCTAGTGGTCCCCGGACAGGAGCTACATCCTACGAGCAGTACTTC.